The 18 T cell receptor beta chains below were found in one sample sequenced in a study of blood T cell repertoires in COVID-19. Clones were sequenced by immunoSEQ multiplex PCR, and TCRdb holds only the in-frame ones, with some missing. The sample yields more than 450,000 clones, about nine tenths seen once. The sequenced material came from PBMCs or T cells enriched from blood (not recorded which). Receptors were obtained from a woman younger than 35 who had recovered from COVID-19.

The V gene is TRBV30, the J gene TRBJ2-7, with a possible D match to TRBD2 (5 bases). Trimming took off 3 bases at V and 6 bases at J, with 12 bases between the two ends. Germline values: CDR1 GTSNPN, CDR2 SVGIG (reference sequence). This CDR3 is 12 amino acids long. The CDR3 DNA reads as TGTGCCTGGAGCCAAAAGGCGGGCGAGCAGTACTTC. Its protein is CAWSQKAGEQYF.

The rearrangement joins TRBV5-1 to TRBJ2-7, with 8 nucleotides matching TRBD1. The CDR3 length is 14 residues. The V and J ends lost 4 bases and 2 bases, in that order; junction bases with no gene match: 5. Germline CDR1 and CDR2: SGHRS and YFSETQ. The CDR3 loop is CASSGPDRAYEQYF. CDR3 in DNA: TGCGCCAGCAGCGGACCGGACAGGGCCTACGAGCAGTACTTC.

The chain is built from TRBV5-6 and TRBJ2-7; D may be TRBD1 (5 bases). CDR1 is SGHDT, CDR2 YYEEEE, per germline. The CDR3 extends over 14 amino acids. Trimming removed 0 bases at V and 4 bases at J, with 11 bases between. CDR3 nucleotide sequence: TGTGCCAGCAGCTTGGTAGGGGCGCTTTACGAGCAGTACTTC. Translated: CASSLVGALYEQYF.

The rearrangement links TRBV14 to TRBJ1-5, with D unresolved. Per the germline V gene, CDR1 is SGHDN and CDR2 is FVKESK. V lost 1 base and J 0 bases, leaving 22 bases between the germline ends. The CDR3 loop spans 20 amino acids. The CDR3 coding sequence is TGTGCCAGCAGCCAAGGGTGTGAAGTACTCTACCCTTATAGCAATCAGCCCCAGCATTTT. Its protein product is CASSQGCEVLYPYSNQPQHF.

As to this clone: Within the sample, other DNA sequences also encode this same CDR3. The CDR3 nucleotides are TGCGCCAGCAGCCAAGATCCCGGGACAGGGGCCTATGGCTACACCTTC. Amino acid sequence: CASSQDPGTGAYGYTF. The chain links TRBV4-1 to TRBJ1-2, with 10 nucleotides matching TRBD1. The CDR3 is 16 amino acids. CDR1 is MGHRA and CDR2 is YSYEKL in the germline V gene. V lost 0 bases, J lost 4 bases, and 5 bases stayed unmatched.

The chain has TRBV12-5 and TRBJ2-1; 7 bases align to TRBD2. The V gene end was trimmed by 8 bases and the J gene end by 6 bases; junction bases not matched to a gene: 7. Germline V gives CDR1 LGHNT, CDR2 FRNRAP. The CDR3 runs 13 residues. The CDR3 is CASSRGELNEQFF. The CDR3 DNA sequence: TGTGCTAGTAGCCGGGGGGAGCTCAATGAGCAGTTCTTC. Looking up the rest from reference TRBV12-5 and TRBJ2-1 gives the full variable domain: DARVTQTPRHKVTEMGQEVTMRCQPILGHNTVFWYRQTMMQGLELLAYFRNRAPLDDSGMPKDRFSAEMPDATLATLKIQPSEPRDSAVYFCASSRGELNEQFFGPGTRLTVL.

The chain combines TRBV4-1 with TRBJ1-1; 9 positions agree with TRBD1. The CDR3 has 15 residues. CDR1 and CDR2 (germline): MGHRA, YSYEKL. V lost 8 bases, J lost 10 bases, and 17 bases stayed unmatched. This chain's CDR3 is CASRRPGQGPRTAFF. The CDR3 nucleotides read TGCGCCAGCCGACGGCCAGGACAGGGGCCCCGTACAGCTTTCTTT.

This chain joins TRBV28 and TRBJ1-2; 7 bases are shared with TRBD1. The trim removed 5 bases at V and 3 bases at J, leaving 6 bases unmatched. CDR1 and CDR2 from the germline V gene are MDHEN and SYDVKM. This CDR3 contains 14 residues. As DNA, the CDR3 is TGTGCCAGCAGTGGACAGGATCGGGACTATGGCTACACCTTC. It encodes CASSGQDRDYGYTF.

The V and J genes are TRBV28 and TRBJ1-5; tentatively, D is TRBD1 (6 bases). This CDR3 comprises 19 residues. The germline V gene encodes CDR1 MDHEN and CDR2 SYDVKM. V lost 7 bases and J lost 0, with 25 bases in between. CDR3 DNA: TGTGCCAGCACCTCACCGGGACACCAAGGGGGGGCTAGCAATCAGCCCCAGCATTTT. This encodes CASTSPGHQGGASNQPQHF.

V and J are TRBV9 and TRBJ1-5; D gene unclear. Germline V gene sequence: CDR1 SGDLS, CDR2 YYNGEE. The CDR3 has 14 amino acids. V lost 4 bases to trimming and J lost 5 bases, with 13 bases between them. This CDR3 is CASSPYPSDQPQHF. The DNA for the CDR3 is TGTGCCAGCAGCCCATACCCATCAGATCAGCCCCAGCATTTT.

The gene calls are TRBV27 and TRBJ1-6; D is perhaps TRBD1 (5 bases). Germline assignment: CDR1 MNHEY and CDR2 SMNVEV (reference sequence). The V and J ends lost 6 bases and 10 bases respectively, with 16 bases between them. There are 14 residues in the CDR3. The CDR3 here is CASRSLDRTSPLHF. CDR3 DNA: TGTGCCAGCAGGTCTCTCGACAGAACCTCACCCCTCCACTTT.

This clone has only a few counts. The rearrangement uses TRBV28 and TRBJ1-1, with 7 bases matching TRBD1. The germline V gene has CDR1 MDHEN and CDR2 SYDVKM. The CDR3 extends over 14 amino acids. Losses at the gene ends were 8 bases for V and 5 bases for J; bases not matched to a gene: 11. The DNA of the CDR3 is TGTGCCAGCGGCCCACAGGGGATGAGGACTGAAGCTTTCTTT. Translated, it gives CASGPQGMRTEAFF.

The chain recombines TRBV29-1 with TRBJ2-3; TRBD1 is a possible D gene (5 bases). Germline V gene sequence: CDR1 SQVTM, CDR2 ANQGSEA. With 5 bases removed from V and 0 bases from J, the gap between germline ends came to 9 bases. CDR3 length: 13 amino acids. CDR3 in DNA: TGCAGCGTTACAAGGGGAAGCACAGATACGCAGTATTTT. Amino acid sequence: CSVTRGSTDTQYF.

The chain joins TRBV6-5 to TRBJ2-7; TRBD2 is a possible D gene (5 bases). The V end lost 7 bases, the J end lost 2 bases, and 12 bases lay between the germline ends. The CDR3 sequence is 13 residues long. Germline V gene sequence: CDR1 MNHEY, CDR2 SVGAGI. The CDR3 nucleotides are TGTGCCAGCATTAGACCGGGAACCTACGAGCAGTACTTC. Encoded protein: CASIRPGTYEQYF.

J is TRBJ1-1 and V is TRBV25-1, with TRBD1 identical over 11 bases. Germline trimming cut 5 bases from V and 0 bases from J; bases unmatched to any gene: 8. The CDR3 is 17 residues long. CDR1 MGHDK and CDR2 SYGVNS come from the germline V gene. The CDR3 here is CASSPQDRGRLNTEAFF. The DNA of the CDR3 is TGTGCCAGCAGTCCCCAGGACAGGGGGCGCCTGAACACTGAAGCTTTCTTT.

The genes are TRBV7-9 and TRBJ1-1, with 12 positions matching TRBD1. The germline V gene has CDR1 SEHNR and CDR2 FQNEAQ (reference sequence). Trimming took 0 bases from V and 11 from J; bases not matched to a gene: 7. This CDR3 region has 15 residues. This CDR3 is CASSLAGTGGKVAFF. CDR3 coding DNA: TGTGCCAGCAGCTTAGCGGGGACAGGGGGCAAAGTGGCTTTCTTT.

This clone has just a few counts. This chain uses TRBV30 with TRBJ2-1; 8 bases line up with TRBD1. CDR3 length equals 14 residues. Trimming took 0 bases from V and 11 from J; bases not matched to a gene: 9. Germline V gene data show CDR1 as GTSNPN and CDR2 as SVGIG (reference sequence). CDR3 nucleotide sequence: TGTGCCTGGAGTGTTGGGGACAGGTCGGCTCAGCAGTTCTTC. This translates into CAWSVGDRSAQQFF.

The V call is TRBV5-6, the J call TRBJ2-7; D is perhaps TRBD2 (5 bases). Germline V gene sequence: CDR1 SGHDT, CDR2 YYEEEE. Trimming left V 4 bases short and J 0 bases short, with 14 bases between. CDR3 length: 15 residues. CDR3 loop: CASSAYPRDSYEQYF. DNA for the CDR3: TGTGCCAGCAGCGCTTACCCCCGGGACTCCTACGAGCAGTACTTC. Filled out from reference TRBV5-6 and TRBJ2-7, the complete variable domain reads DAGVTQSPTHLIKTRGQQVTLRCSPKSGHDTVSWYQQALGQGPQFIFQYYEEEERQRGNFPDRFSGHQFPNYSSELNVNALLLGDSALYLCASSAYPRDSYEQYFGPGTRLTVT.